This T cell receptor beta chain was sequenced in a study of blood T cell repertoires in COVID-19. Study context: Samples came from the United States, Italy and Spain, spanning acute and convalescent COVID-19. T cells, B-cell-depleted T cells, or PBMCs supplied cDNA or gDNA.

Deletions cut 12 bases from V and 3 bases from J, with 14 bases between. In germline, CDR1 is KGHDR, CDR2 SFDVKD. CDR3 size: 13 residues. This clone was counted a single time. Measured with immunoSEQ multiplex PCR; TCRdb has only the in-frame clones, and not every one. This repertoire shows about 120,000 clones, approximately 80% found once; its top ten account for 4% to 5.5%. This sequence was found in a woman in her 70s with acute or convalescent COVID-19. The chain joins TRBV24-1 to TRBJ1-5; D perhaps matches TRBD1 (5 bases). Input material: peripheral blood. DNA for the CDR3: TGTGCCGCCGCGGCGGGGGTCAATCAGCCCCAGCATTTT. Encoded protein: CAAAAGVNQPQHF.